The 18 T cell receptor beta chains below were found in one sample sequenced in a study of spatial heterogeneity in lung cancer. Specified time point: sample taken at primary tumor resection. In each case, whole RNA from tumor, nontumor lung or frozen PBMC was sequenced unsorted. TCRdb re-derived calls from the 5' RACE reads in MiXCR, one entry per CDR3 protein. The repertoire holds tens of thousands of distinct CDR3 sequences, with about 4.5% as singletons. The input for sequencing was PBMCs, taken at surgery. These TCRs come from a male donor with early-stage non-small cell lung cancer.

This clonotype was counted a few times. The chain joins TRBV7-8 to TRBJ1-6; 8 bases agree with TRBD1. Germline loops: CDR1 SGHVS, CDR2 FQNEAQ. V was pared by 5 bases and J by 8 bases, with 5 bases of the junction left unmatched. The CDR3 extends over 14 amino acids. The CDR3 nucleotides read TGTGCCAGCAGCGGACAGGGTGCCTATTCACCCCTCCACTTT. As protein: CASSGQGAYSPLHF.

V and J are TRBV7-9 and TRBJ1-1; tentatively, D is TRBD1 (6 bases). The V gene's germline CDR1 is SEHNR and CDR2 FQNEAQ (reference sequence). The CDR3 sequence is 14 residues long. Trimming removed 5 bases at V and 8 bases at J, with 18 bases between. CDR3 region: CASSDGLGGREAFF. In DNA form, the CDR3 reads TGTGCCAGCAGCGACGGACTAGGGGGGCGAGAAGCTTTCTTT.

This clonotype occurred many times. The V and J genes are TRBV19 and TRBJ2-2; D is uncertain. The germline CDR1 and CDR2 sequences are LNHDA and SQIVND (reference sequence). The CDR3 has 16 residues. Trimming shortened V by 7 bases and J by 0 bases, and 15 bases separated the two germline ends. The CDR3 DNA is TGTGCCAGTACCCCGCGGAGTTTGACGAACACCGGGGAGCTGTTTTTT. Residues: CASTPRSLTNTGELFF.

This clonotype was found many times. The rearrangement uses TRBV5-1 and TRBJ2-7; D might be TRBD2 (6 bases). V shed 3 bases and J shed 3 bases, with 13 bases lying between them. This CDR3 contains 14 residues. Germline CDR1 and CDR2: SGHRS and YFSETQ. The CDR3 loop is CASSSAGLYYEQYF. Here the CDR3 DNA reads TGCGCCAGCAGCTCGGCGGGACTCTACTACGAGCAGTACTTC.

At least ten counts were recorded for this clonotype. V and J are TRBV12-3 or TRBV12-4 and TRBJ2-2; TRBD1 is a possible D gene (7 bases). This CDR3 is 13 amino acids long. V was trimmed by 6 bases and J by 6 bases, leaving 11 bases between them. The CDR3 region is CASRRDSPGELFF. In DNA form, the CDR3 reads TGTGCCAGCAGGCGGGACAGCCCCGGGGAGCTGTTTTTT.

This clonotype was seen ten or more times. This chain joins TRBV7-3 and TRBJ1-6; D call uncertain. From germline, CDR1 is SGHTA and CDR2 FQGTGA. Trimming took 5 bases from V and 7 from J, leaving 15 bases between them. The CDR3 spans 15 residues. CDR3 DNA: TGTGCCAGCAGCCCCGGAGGAAGGGTAAATTCACCCCTCCACTTT. It translates to CASSPGGRVNSPLHF.

This clonotype was seen many times. The rearrangement uses TRBV7-3 and TRBJ2-7; D is uncertain. Trimming removed 4 bases from V and 6 bases from J, with 13 bases in between. CDR3 length: 13 residues. From germline, CDR1 is SGHTA and CDR2 FQGTGA. CDR3 loop: CASSSQPDFEQYF. In DNA, the CDR3 is TGTGCCAGCAGCTCCCAACCTGACTTCGAGCAGTACTTC.

The genes are TRBV6-5 and TRBJ1-6; the D gene is possibly TRBD1 (5 bases). The CDR3 sequence is 15 residues long. Germline V gene data show CDR1 as MNHEY and CDR2 as SVGAGI. The V end lost 7 bases, the J end lost 1 base, and 11 bases lay between the germline ends. The CDR3, as DNA: TGTGCCAGCACCCTCCGGGGGTCCTATAATTCACCCCTCCACTTT. As protein: CASTLRGSYNSPLHF.

By its share, this clonotype is medium-sized (0.01 to 0.1%). The chain recombines TRBV29-1 with TRBJ1-5; D unresolved. Germline lookup yields CDR1 SQVTM and CDR2 ANQGSEA. The CDR3 length is 13 residues. Trimming took 2 bases from V and 7 from J, leaving 12 bases between them. The CDR3 region is CSVEMAGGQPQHF. The CDR3 DNA is TGCAGCGTTGAAATGGCGGGAGGGCAGCCCCAGCATTTT.

This clonotype was detected many times. This rearrangement joins TRBV24-1 to TRBJ2-3; TRBD1 agrees at 8 bases. The CDR3 has 15 residues. CDR1 KGHDR and CDR2 SFDVKD come from the germline V gene. After removal of 9 bases from V and 5 bases from J, the junction contained 12 bases not matched to a gene. The CDR3 region is CATGDRRTWGDTQYF. CDR3 nucleotide sequence: TGTGCCACCGGGGACAGGCGGACCTGGGGAGATACGCAGTATTTT.

This clonotype was seen at least ten times. The chain employs TRBV29-1 and TRBJ2-1; possible D gene TRBD2, 6 bases. Trimming removed 7 bases from V and 2 bases from J, with 15 bases in between. Germline-derived CDR1 and CDR2 are SQVTM and ANQGSEA. CDR3 length equals 14 residues. The CDR3 DNA sequence: TGCAGCGGGGGGGAAACCAACCCCTACAATGAGCAGTTCTTC. Its protein is CSGGETNPYNEQFF.

This chain connects TRBV3-1 to TRBJ2-1; 8 bases match TRBD2. V was clipped by 6 bases and J by 0 bases; unmatched bases: 7. Germline lookup yields CDR1 LGHDT and CDR2 YNNKEL (reference sequence). CDR3 size: 16 residues. The chain's CDR3 is CASSPSGPSSYNEQFF. In DNA, the CDR3 is TGTGCCAGCAGTCCTAGCGGGCCTAGCTCCTACAATGAGCAGTTCTTC.

At least ten counts were recorded for this clonotype. V usage is TRBV7-2 and J usage is TRBJ2-7; TRBD2 might be the D (5 bases). Germline CDR1 and CDR2: SGHTA and FQGNSA. This CDR3 comprises 14 residues. V was clipped by 2 bases and J by 5 bases, with 13 bases between them. The chain's CDR3 is CASSLRILGDEQYF. The CDR3 DNA follows: TGTGCCAGCAGCTTACGGATCCTCGGGGACGAGCAGTACTTC. Full variable domain (missing parts from reference TRBV7-2 and TRBJ2-7): GAGVSQSPSNKVTEKGKDVELRCDPISGHTALYWYRQSLGQGLEFLIYFQGNSAPDKSGLPSDRFSAERTGGSVSTLTIQRTQQEDSAVYLCASSLRILGDEQYFGPGTRLTVT.

This clonotype occurred many times. V and J are TRBV12-3 or TRBV12-4 and TRBJ2-2, with D perhaps given as TRBD1 or TRBD2 (6 bases each). V gave up 5 bases and J gave up 2 bases, with 12 bases separating them. The CDR3 covers 15 residues. The CDR3 DNA follows: TGTGCCAGCAGTGAGGGGGGCGCTAACACCGGGGAGCTGTTTTTT. Amino acid sequence: CASSEGGANTGELFF.

This clonotype was observed many times. This chain links TRBV20-1 with TRBJ2-7, with D perhaps TRBD1 (5 bases). The germline V and J ends were trimmed by 6 bases and 6 bases, with 12 bases remaining between them. The germline gives CDR1 DFQATT, CDR2 SNEGSKA (reference sequence). This CDR3 region has 11 residues. This chain's CDR3 is CSATDRGEQYF. The CDR3 DNA is TGCAGTGCCACCGACAGAGGCGAGCAGTACTTC.

This clonotype came up many times. The V call is TRBV2, the J call TRBJ2-2; possibly TRBD1 for D (5 bases). Germline values: CDR1 SNHLY, CDR2 FYNNEI. This CDR3 has 14 residues. V was cut by 3 bases and J by 6 bases, with 11 bases left in between. The CDR3 here is CASSDGRAPGELFF. The CDR3 region has the DNA TGTGCCAGCAGTGATGGCAGGGCCCCCGGGGAGCTGTTTTTT.

Ten or more counts support this clonotype. This chain links TRBV12-3 or TRBV12-4 with TRBJ2-5, with D unresolved. The ends were cut back, 5 bases at V and 11 bases at J, with 18 bases in the middle. The CDR3 has 13 residues. This CDR3 is CASSTLDPAQQYF. The CDR3, as DNA: TGTGCCAGCAGTACTCTCGACCCAGCGCAGCAGTACTTC.

The rearrangement joins TRBV7-2 to TRBJ2-7, with 10 bases that match TRBD2. V shed 5 bases, J shed 2 bases, and the junction held 6 bases outside the gene matches. The CDR3 spans 15 residues. CDR1 is SGHTA and CDR2 is FQGNSA in the germline V gene. The CDR3 loop reads CASSLKREGPYEQYF. CDR3 in DNA: TGTGCCAGCAGCCTTAAGCGGGAGGGCCCCTACGAGCAGTACTTC.